These T cell receptor beta chains were read from a single sample in a study of T cells expressing NK-cell markers. With the 5' RACE reads reprocessed, TCRdb shows one record per CDR3 protein and no DNA. Recorded here are 350,000 to 450,000 distinct CDR3 sequences; the top ten clones represent around 5%. The material sequenced was blood T cells: a sorted CD56 or NKG2C T cell subset, CD4+ or CD8+ T cells, or bulk PBMC T cells (not recorded which). The receptors come from a man aged 18 to 69 in good health. Both conserved end residues are part of each CDR3.

J gene: TRBJ1-2; V gene: TRBV2; CDR3 protein: CASSDFPGDPNYGYTF
J gene: TRBJ2-2; V gene: TRBV12-3/TRBV12-4; CDR3 protein: CASSLGQGALGGELFF
J gene: TRBJ2-3; V gene: TRBV7-8; CDR3 protein: CASSRWPVSGTSAADTQYF
J gene: TRBJ2-7; V gene: TRBV6-1; CDR3 protein: CASSLGGFPSYEQYF
J gene: TRBJ2-5; V gene: TRBV6-1; CDR3 protein: CASRGISLGYQETQYF
J gene: TRBJ2-5; V gene: TRBV12-3/TRBV12-4; CDR3 protein: CASSLVITGKETQYF
J gene: TRBJ2-1; V gene: TRBV7-9; CDR3 protein: CASSKDSAGYNEQFF
J gene: TRBJ1-6; V gene: TRBV6-1; CDR3 protein: CASSPDRASPLHF
J gene: TRBJ2-3; V gene: TRBV5-6; CDR3 protein: CASSLERGTSGYTDTQYF
J gene: TRBJ2-3; V gene: TRBV5-1; CDR3 protein: CASSLVAVQDTQYF
J gene: TRBJ1-5; V gene: TRBV5-8; CDR3 protein: CASSLRAGPNQPQHF
J gene: TRBJ1-4; V gene: TRBV6-1; CDR3 protein: CASSTSGGSEKLFF
J gene: TRBJ1-1; V gene: TRBV5-5; CDR3 protein: CASSLADGGNTEAFF
J gene: TRBJ2-3; V gene: TRBV20-1; CDR3 protein: CSARALSGGRMDTQYF
J gene: TRBJ1-1; V gene: TRBV6-5; CDR3 protein: CASRTTGSGNTEAFF
J gene: TRBJ1-6; V gene: TRBV7-9; CDR3 protein: CASSSERDNSPLHF
J gene: TRBJ2-3; V gene: TRBV9; CDR3 protein: CASSVAPSGGWSTDTQYF
J gene: TRBJ1-4; V gene: TRBV6-5; CDR3 protein: CASSYSPPPGEKLFF
J gene: TRBJ2-3; V gene: TRBV7-8; CDR3 protein: CASSPLPAGSGGLTDTQYF
J gene: TRBJ2-5; V gene: TRBV5-1; CDR3 protein: CASSRTSGSETQYF
J gene: TRBJ1-2; V gene: TRBV20-1; CDR3 protein: CSARGGPESAYGYTF
J gene: TRBJ2-6; V gene: TRBV7-2; CDR3 protein: CASSLGGAAGANVLTF
J gene: TRBJ1-5; V gene: TRBV7-8; CDR3 protein: CASTTTTGNQPQHF
J gene: TRBJ2-5; V gene: TRBV7-2; CDR3 protein: CASTGKRAGETQYF
J gene: TRBJ2-1; V gene: TRBV7-7; CDR3 protein: CASSLGATRLQEQFF
J gene: TRBJ1-4; V gene: TRBV7-9; CDR3 protein: CASSNGGGGGREKLFF
J gene: TRBJ2-3; V gene: TRBV7-9; CDR3 protein: CASSSPSGGYTDTQYF
J gene: TRBJ2-1; V gene: TRBV20-1; CDR3 protein: CSARLAVRGNNEQFF
J gene: TRBJ2-6; V gene: TRBV3-1; CDR3 protein: CASSQITPGANVLTF
J gene: TRBJ2-7; V gene: TRBV20-1; CDR3 protein: CSARDPTGLDEQYF
J gene: TRBJ1-2; V gene: TRBV6-1; CDR3 protein: CASRTPTGFGGYTF
J gene: TRBJ1-2; V gene: TRBV7-2; CDR3 protein: CASSLAIGQKLYGYTF
J gene: TRBJ1-1; V gene: TRBV14; CDR3 protein: CASSLAGAPEAFF
J gene: TRBJ2-2; V gene: TRBV5-1; CDR3 protein: CASSFYYRANTGELFF
J gene: TRBJ1-1; V gene: TRBV20-1; CDR3 protein: CSARGQGAGTEAFF
J gene: TRBJ2-7; V gene: TRBV3-1; CDR3 protein: CASSPHVGRNDEQYF
J gene: TRBJ1-5; V gene: TRBV6-4; CDR3 protein: CASSPQTVAGGMKGPNQPQHF
J gene: TRBJ1-2; V gene: TRBV12-3/TRBV12-4; CDR3 protein: CASTQGGGSYGYTF
J gene: TRBJ2-7; V gene: TRBV10-3; CDR3 protein: CAISEGPGQGKVYEQYF
J gene: TRBJ1-5; V gene: TRBV6-2/TRBV6-3; CDR3 protein: CASSYLNLHGTPSNQPQHF